The subject of this entry is one TCR beta chain. No antigen is known for it. Germline V CDR1 and CDR2: MGHRA, YSYEKL. Between the trimmed V and J ends, which lost 2 bases and 2 bases, there was a span of 10 bases. CDR3 length equals 15 residues. The data belong to a study of cytotoxic CD8 clonotypes in ibrutinib-treated CLL. The wider study: Across the patients, roughly ten were relapsed/refractory, under 16 treatment-naive and 17 to 18 IGHV unmutated. Samples yielded averages of some 240,000 productive templates and some 94,000 productive rearrangements. Overall study findings and caveats: Clonality measured at baseline exceeded age-matched healthy donors, tracking circulating CD8+ T-cell counts.

About 2 micrograms of genomic DNA, which was extracted from cryopreserved PBMCs, served as the material used for the TCR beta libraries. Repertoires were generated with immunoSEQ multiplex PCR, while TCRdb's copy carries only in-frame clones and drops some. The sample yields some 200,000 clones, about three quarters seen once. This chain links TRBV4-1 with TRBJ1-3; D call uncertain. The TCR originated in a human donor with chronic lymphocytic leukemia. The material sequenced was PBMCs, taken after 12 months of ibrutinib treatment. The CDR3 sequence is CASSQTTTPGNTIYF. The CDR3 nucleotides are TGCGCCAGCAGCCAAACTACCACCCCTGGAAACACCATATATTTT.